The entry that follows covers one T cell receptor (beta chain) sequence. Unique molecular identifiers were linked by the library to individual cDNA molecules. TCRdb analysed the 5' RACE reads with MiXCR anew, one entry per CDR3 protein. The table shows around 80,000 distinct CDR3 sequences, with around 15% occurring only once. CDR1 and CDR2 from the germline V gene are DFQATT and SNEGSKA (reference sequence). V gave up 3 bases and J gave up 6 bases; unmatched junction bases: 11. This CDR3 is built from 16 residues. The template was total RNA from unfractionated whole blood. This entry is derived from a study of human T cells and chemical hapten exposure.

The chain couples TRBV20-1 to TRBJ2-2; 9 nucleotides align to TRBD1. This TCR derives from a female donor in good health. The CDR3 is CSASPVGQGGSGELFF. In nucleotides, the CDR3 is TGCAGTGCTAGCCCTGTGGGACAGGGCGGGTCCGGGGAGCTGTTTTTT.